Following are 12 T cell receptor beta chains from one sample sequenced in a study of chronic HIV infection and antiretroviral therapy. Via MiXCR, TCRdb re-called the 5' RACE reads, giving one row per CDR3 protein. This table holds roughly 48,000 distinct CDR3 sequences, approximately 19% found once. The sequenced material came from peripheral blood. These receptors all stem from an adult who had HIV and had not received antiretroviral therapy, or was an uninfected healthy control (not recorded which).

This clonotype has more than one count but fewer than ten. The chain is built from TRBV5-1 and TRBJ1-2, with 8 bases lining up with TRBD1. Germline assignment: CDR1 SGHRS and CDR2 YFSETQ. This CDR3 has 16 amino acids. Unmatched junction bases numbered 12, after V lost 4 bases and J lost 4 bases. The CDR3 sequence is CASSPRQGRRAYGYTF. DNA for the CDR3: TGCGCCAGCAGCCCCCGACAGGGGAGACGAGCCTATGGCTACACCTTC.

This clonotype came up a few times. J is TRBJ1-2 and V is TRBV20-1, with D perhaps matching TRBD1 (6 bases). V lost 6 bases to trimming and J lost 0 bases, with 20 bases between them. The germline CDR1 and CDR2 sequences are DFQATT and SNEGSKA (reference sequence). The CDR3 runs to 16 residues. DNA of the CDR3: TGCAGTGCCGTTAGCCCTTGGGGGCAAGCTAACTATGGCTACACCTTC. This gives the protein CSAVSPWGQANYGYTF.

This clonotype was counted only a few times. The chain uses TRBV27 and TRBJ1-1; D gene uncertain. Trimming removed 2 bases at V and 7 bases at J, with 17 bases between. CDR1 and CDR2 (germline): MNHEY, SMNVEV (reference sequence). The CDR3 is 15 residues long. CDR3: CASSLRVALTFEAFF. In DNA form, the CDR3 reads TGTGCCAGCAGTTTACGGGTAGCCCTAACCTTTGAAGCTTTCTTT.

There are a few counts of this clonotype. J is TRBJ2-3 and V is TRBV7-9; D remains ambiguous. CDR1 and CDR2 (germline): SEHNR, FQNEAQ (reference sequence). This CDR3 region has 14 residues. Trimming left V 3 bases short and J 4 bases short, with 11 bases between. CDR3 sequence (DNA): TGTGCCAGCAGCTTTTTTAGTCTGGCAGATACGCAGTATTTT. Translation gives CASSFFSLADTQYF.

The rearrangement joins TRBV2 to TRBJ2-7, with 12 bases that match TRBD2. V trimming: 3 bases; J trimming: 3 bases; junction bases outside the gene matches: 3. The CDR3 totals 15 residues. The germline CDR1 and CDR2 sequences are SNHLY and FYNNEI. As DNA, the CDR3 is TGTGCCAGCAGTGACCGACTAGCGGGAGTCTACGAGCAGTACTTC. Translating gives CASSDRLAGVYEQYF.

This rearrangement joins TRBV29-1 to TRBJ1-2, with a weak D call TRBD1 (6 bases). Germline V gene data show CDR1 as SQVTM and CDR2 as ANQGSEA. The CDR3 runs to 11 residues. V shed 6 bases and J shed 7 bases, with 12 bases lying between them. CDR3: CSVGQGTGYTF. The CDR3 coding sequence is TGCAGCGTGGGTCAGGGGACTGGCTACACCTTC.

The chain uses TRBV27 and TRBJ1-4; 7 nucleotides line up with TRBD1. Per the germline V gene, CDR1 is MNHEY and CDR2 is SMNVEV (reference sequence). The length of the CDR3 is 15 residues. After removal of 3 bases from V and 12 bases from J, the junction contained 13 bases not matched to a gene. CDR3 DNA: TGTGCCAGCAGTTTCGCCCCCGCAGGGGGTTGGGAACTGTTTTTT. Protein sequence: CASSFAPAGGWELFF.

The table lists this clonotype with a few counts. The chain joins TRBV20-1 to TRBJ2-5, with 8 positions matching TRBD2. Trimming removed 0 bases from V and 5 bases from J; junction bases left unmatched: 11. Germline assignment: CDR1 DFQATT and CDR2 SNEGSKA (reference sequence). The CDR3 covers 16 residues. The DNA for the CDR3 is TGCAGTGCTAGAGATCAGGCGGGAGGTACGGTGGAGACCCAGTACTTC. As protein: CSARDQAGGTVETQYF.

In this sample, this clonotype turned up a few times. This sequence joins TRBV7-8 and TRBJ2-7, with 10 bases that match TRBD1. The germline gives CDR1 SGHVS, CDR2 FQNEAQ. The CDR3 is 16 residues long. V was clipped by 1 base and J by 3 bases; unmatched bases: 6. In DNA, the CDR3 is TGTGCCAGCAGCTTAGGGTGGGGGACAGGGGTCTACGAGCAGTACTTC. This gives the protein CASSLGWGTGVYEQYF.

The sample holds a few counts of this clonotype. The chain is built from TRBV6-4 and TRBJ2-2; no definite D call. Between the trimmed V and J ends, which lost 6 bases and 5 bases, there was a span of 13 bases. The length of the CDR3 is 14 residues. Germline-derived CDR1 and CDR2 are MRHNA and SNTAGT. The DNA for the CDR3 is TGTGCCAGCAGGGCCCGGCCGTTAACCGGGGAGCTGTTTTTT. Translating it yields CASRARPLTGELFF.

This clonotype was counted a few times. The chain combines TRBV11-2 with TRBJ2-6, with D perhaps TRBD2 (6 bases). The CDR3 is 17 amino acids. Trimming pared 3 bases from V and 6 bases from J, leaving 18 bases between. Germline V gene sequence: CDR1 SGHAT, CDR2 FQNNGV. The CDR3 DNA sequence: TGTGCCAGCAGCTTCCCGGGACTGGGTCTGTTGGCCAACGTCCTGACTTTC. This codes for CASSFPGLGLLANVLTF.

This clonotype was counted a few times. The V and J genes are TRBV5-1 and TRBJ2-3; D gene ambiguous. The CDR3 sequence is 14 residues long. Trimming left V 6 bases short and J 2 bases short, with 13 bases between. CDR1 is SGHRS, CDR2 YFSETQ, per germline. The CDR3 DNA is TGCGCCAGCACTTCAGAGGCCTTCACAGATACGCAGTATTTT. It encodes CASTSEAFTDTQYF. Variable domain in full (rest from reference TRBV5-1 and TRBJ2-3): KAGVTQTPRYLIKTRGQQVTLSCSPISGHRSVSWYQQTPGQGLQFLFEYFSETQRNKGNFPGRFSGRQFSNSRSEMNVSTLELGDSALYLCASTSEAFTDTQYFGPGTRLTVL.